The T cell receptor (beta chain) described here comes from a study of blood T cell repertoires in COVID-19. Measured with immunoSEQ multiplex PCR; TCRdb has only the in-frame clones, and not every one. The sample yields some 170,000 clones, roughly 80% seen once. Those enrolled, adults aged about 18 to 89 years, came from around 25 US areas. Participant reports of clinical history set cohort assignment. In Cohort 3, a recovered donor had either two negative PCRs, clearance, or symptom resolution. The sequenced sample was PBMCs or T cells enriched from blood (not recorded which). The receptor's source is a woman aged 45-65 years who had recovered from COVID-19.

In nucleotides, the CDR3 is TGCAGCGTTGCGGTATCTAACTATGGCTACACCTTC. It translates to CSVAVSNYGYTF. The chain employs TRBV29-1 and TRBJ1-2; D unclear. Trimming took 4 bases from V and 0 from J, leaving 6 bases between them. The CDR3 contains 12 residues. Germline CDR1 reads SQVTM; CDR2 reads ANQGSEA.